The rows below give T cell receptor beta chains drawn from one sample of a study of human T cells and chemical hapten exposure. Using its own MiXCR run on the RACE reads, TCRdb lists one record per CDR3 protein. In the table there are approximately 81,000 distinct CDR3 sequences, about 9% of which are singletons. The sequenced sample consisted of whole blood. These TCRs come from a male donor in good health. Some clones in this sample may be carry-over from other donors' samples. CDR3s include the opening cysteine and the closing phenylalanine or tryptophan. D genes are given only for firm matches. Clone size is stated in some rows and not others, as once, few, many or a class when expanded.

cdr3_length: 14; v_call: TRBV2; clone_size: NA; j_call: TRBJ1-6; d_call: TRBD1; cdr3_nt: TGTGCCAGCAGCGGGGACAGCTATAATTCACCCCTCCACTTT; cdr3_aa: CASSGDSYNSPLHF
cdr3_length: 13; v_call: TRBV6-5; clone_size: many; j_call: TRBJ1-2; d_call: NA; cdr3_nt: TGTGCCAGCAGGCCCACACTTAACTATGGCTACACCTTC; cdr3_aa: CASRPTLNYGYTF
cdr3_length: 14; v_call: TRBV20-1; clone_size: NA; j_call: TRBJ2-3; d_call: TRBD2; cdr3_nt: TGCAGTGCCTCGGGGGGGACTAGCACAGATACGCAGTATTTT; cdr3_aa: CSASGGTSTDTQYF
cdr3_length: 13; v_call: TRBV2; clone_size: few; j_call: TRBJ1-4; d_call: NA; cdr3_nt: TGTGCCAGCAGTGAAGGGGGAGGGGAAAAACTGTTTTTT; cdr3_aa: CASSEGGGEKLFF
cdr3_length: 15; v_call: TRBV5-4; clone_size: many; j_call: TRBJ1-1; d_call: TRBD1; cdr3_nt: TGTGCCAGCAGCGTCGGACAGGGGGGCGACACTGAAGCTTTCTTT; cdr3_aa: CASSVGQGGDTEAFF
cdr3_length: 12; v_call: TRBV12-3/TRBV12-4; clone_size: NA; j_call: TRBJ2-7; d_call: NA; cdr3_nt: TGTGCCAGCAGCCCTACTAGTGTCGAGCAGTACTTC; cdr3_aa: CASSPTSVEQYF
cdr3_length: 12; v_call: TRBV6-5; clone_size: NA; j_call: TRBJ1-2; d_call: NA; cdr3_nt: TGTGCCAGTTCCTCGCCTAACTATGGCTACACCTTC; cdr3_aa: CASSSPNYGYTF
cdr3_length: 14; v_call: TRBV7-8; clone_size: many; j_call: TRBJ2-7; d_call: NA; cdr3_nt: TGTGCCAGCAGCTCCACCCCATGGGAGTACGAGCAGTACTTC; cdr3_aa: CASSSTPWEYEQYF
cdr3_length: 16; v_call: TRBV4-2; clone_size: many; j_call: TRBJ1-5; d_call: NA; cdr3_nt: TGTGCCAGCAGCCAAGAGAAAATACAGGAGAGAAAGCCCCAGCATTTT; cdr3_aa: CASSQEKIQERKPQHF
cdr3_length: 12; v_call: TRBV29-1; clone_size: NA; j_call: TRBJ1-2; d_call: NA; cdr3_nt: TGCAGCGTTGAAGGGGAAAAGGATGGCTACACCTTC; cdr3_aa: CSVEGEKDGYTF
cdr3_length: 19; v_call: TRBV6-2/TRBV6-3; clone_size: few; j_call: TRBJ2-6; d_call: NA; cdr3_nt: TGTGCCAGCAGTCCCCCCCGGGGTCGGTCTGGCTCTGGGGCCAACGTCCTGACTTTC; cdr3_aa: CASSPPRGRSGSGANVLTF
cdr3_length: 16; v_call: TRBV5-4; clone_size: few; j_call: TRBJ2-2; d_call: TRBD1; cdr3_nt: TGTGCCAGCAGCTTTAACAGGGGATCTAACACCGGGGAGCTGTTTTTT; cdr3_aa: CASSFNRGSNTGELFF
cdr3_length: 16; v_call: TRBV20-1; clone_size: many; j_call: TRBJ2-3; d_call: TRBD2; cdr3_nt: TGCAGTGCTAGATCGGGGACTAGCGGGGGCACAGATACGCAGTATTTT; cdr3_aa: CSARSGTSGGTDTQYF
cdr3_length: 14; v_call: TRBV7-6; clone_size: few; j_call: TRBJ2-3; d_call: NA; cdr3_nt: TGTGCCAGCAGCTTCAAGACTGGCACAGATACGCAGTATTTT; cdr3_aa: CASSFKTGTDTQYF
cdr3_length: 15; v_call: TRBV7-2; clone_size: NA; j_call: TRBJ1-5; d_call: NA; cdr3_nt: TGTGCCAGCAGCTTGGCTCAGGGGTGGCAGGAGCCCCAGCATTTT; cdr3_aa: CASSLAQGWQEPQHF
cdr3_length: 15; v_call: TRBV20-1; clone_size: few; j_call: TRBJ2-5; d_call: TRBD2; cdr3_nt: TGCAGTGCTAGAAAGAGACTAGCGGGAGTGGAGACCCAGTACTTC; cdr3_aa: CSARKRLAGVETQYF
cdr3_length: 24; v_call: TRBV4-1; clone_size: NA; j_call: TRBJ2-7; d_call: TRBD1; cdr3_nt: TGCGCCAGCAGCCAAGGTGGGGCGACAGGGTCAAAGGCGACTCGACCCCAGTTGGTTGATGAGCAGTACTTC; cdr3_aa: CASSQGGATGSKATRPQLVDEQYF
cdr3_length: 13; v_call: TRBV12-3/TRBV12-4; clone_size: NA; j_call: TRBJ1-1; d_call: NA; cdr3_nt: TGTGCCAGCAGTTTAGGTTGGGACACTGAAGCTTTCTTT; cdr3_aa: CASSLGWDTEAFF
cdr3_length: 14; v_call: TRBV29-1; clone_size: many; j_call: TRBJ2-4; d_call: TRBD1; cdr3_nt: TGCAGCGTTGTTGCAGGGGGAGCCAAAAACATTCAGTACTTC; cdr3_aa: CSVVAGGAKNIQYF
cdr3_length: 15; v_call: TRBV12-5; clone_size: few; j_call: TRBJ1-5; d_call: NA; cdr3_nt: TGTGCTAGTGGTTTGGTACTGCAGGGAATGCAGCCCCAGCATTTT; cdr3_aa: CASGLVLQGMQPQHF
cdr3_length: 12; v_call: TRBV6-5; clone_size: NA; j_call: TRBJ1-6; d_call: NA; cdr3_nt: TGTGCCAGCAGCCAGGCCTTGGGGGCCCTCCACTTT; cdr3_aa: CASSQALGALHF
cdr3_length: 13; v_call: TRBV27; clone_size: many; j_call: TRBJ1-5; d_call: TRBD1; cdr3_nt: TGTGCCAGCAGTTTCAGGGGGAATCAGCCCCAGCATTTT; cdr3_aa: CASSFRGNQPQHF
cdr3_length: 15; v_call: TRBV6-2/TRBV6-3; clone_size: NA; j_call: TRBJ1-1; d_call: TRBD1; cdr3_nt: TGTGCCAGCACAACCGGGACAGGGGTGAACACTGAAGCTTTCTTT; cdr3_aa: CASTTGTGVNTEAFF
cdr3_length: 15; v_call: TRBV5-4; clone_size: many; j_call: TRBJ2-3; d_call: TRBD1; cdr3_nt: TGTGCCAGCAGAAAAGACAGGGGATACACAGATACGCAGTATTTT; cdr3_aa: CASRKDRGYTDTQYF
cdr3_length: 20; v_call: TRBV6-2/TRBV6-3; clone_size: NA; j_call: TRBJ2-3; d_call: NA; cdr3_nt: TGTGCCAGCAGTTACTCCGAAGACAGCGGCCGTAGCTTAAGCACAGATACGCAGTATTTT; cdr3_aa: CASSYSEDSGRSLSTDTQYF
cdr3_length: 18; v_call: TRBV28; clone_size: NA; j_call: TRBJ1-5; d_call: TRBD1; cdr3_nt: TGTGCCAGCAGTTTGTTGGGACAGGGCCAAACCCACAATCAGCCCCAGCATTTT; cdr3_aa: CASSLLGQGQTHNQPQHF
cdr3_length: 13; v_call: TRBV18; clone_size: few; j_call: TRBJ1-5; d_call: NA; cdr3_nt: TGTGCCAGCTCATTCACGGTTAATCAGCCCCAGCATTTT; cdr3_aa: CASSFTVNQPQHF
cdr3_length: 15; v_call: TRBV7-2; clone_size: NA; j_call: TRBJ2-5; d_call: NA; cdr3_nt: TGTGCCAGCAGCTTAGTTCCAGGAAACCAAGAGACCCAGTACTTC; cdr3_aa: CASSLVPGNQETQYF
cdr3_length: 17; v_call: TRBV6-5; clone_size: many; j_call: TRBJ1-1; d_call: TRBD1; cdr3_nt: TGTGCCAGCAGTTACTCCGTAAGACAGGGGGCGCTTACTGAAGCTTTCTTT; cdr3_aa: CASSYSVRQGALTEAFF
cdr3_length: 12; v_call: TRBV20-1; clone_size: few; j_call: TRBJ1-1; d_call: NA; cdr3_nt: TGCAGTGCTACAGCGGGCGGGACTGAAGCTTTCTTT; cdr3_aa: CSATAGGTEAFF
cdr3_length: 15; v_call: TRBV7-2; clone_size: NA; j_call: TRBJ2-7; d_call: TRBD1; cdr3_nt: TGTGCCAGCAGCTTAGGGACAGGGTCTCGATACGAGCAGTACTTC; cdr3_aa: CASSLGTGSRYEQYF
cdr3_length: 14; v_call: TRBV25-1; clone_size: few; j_call: TRBJ2-7; d_call: NA; cdr3_nt: TGTGCCAGCAGTCAAGGGGGAAGGTCCTACGAGCAGTACTTC; cdr3_aa: CASSQGGRSYEQYF
cdr3_length: 12; v_call: TRBV5-4; clone_size: NA; j_call: TRBJ2-3; d_call: NA; cdr3_nt: TGTGCCAGCAGCTTGGAACAGGGCGGACAGTATTTT; cdr3_aa: CASSLEQGGQYF
cdr3_length: 16; v_call: TRBV20-1; clone_size: once; j_call: TRBJ1-6; d_call: NA; cdr3_nt: TGCAGTGCTAGAGGTGAACAGGGAGCCTATAATCCACCCCTCCACTTT; cdr3_aa: CSARGEQGAYNPPLHF
cdr3_length: 13; v_call: TRBV27; clone_size: many; j_call: TRBJ1-1; d_call: NA; cdr3_nt: TGTGCCAGCAGTTTAATGGCCCACACTGAAGCTTTCTTT; cdr3_aa: CASSLMAHTEAFF
cdr3_length: 13; v_call: TRBV2; clone_size: NA; j_call: TRBJ1-5; d_call: NA; cdr3_nt: TGTGCCAGCAGAAAGGTGGGGGATCAGCCCCAGCATTTT; cdr3_aa: CASRKVGDQPQHF
cdr3_length: 12; v_call: TRBV14; clone_size: NA; j_call: TRBJ1-2; d_call: NA; cdr3_nt: TGTGCCAGCAGCACAGGGAATTATGGCTACACCTTC; cdr3_aa: CASSTGNYGYTF